One sample yielded the 15 T cell receptor beta chains listed below, sequenced in a study of CD4 T cell repertoires in COVID-19. Profiling relied on immunoSEQ multiplex PCR, and the TCRdb table lists in-frame clones only, not all of them. There are about 75,000 clones in the sample; 83% occur only once, and over 0.45% lies in the top ten. The sample here was CD4+ T cells from peripheral blood, taken after recovery from COVID-19. Receptors were obtained from a human donor who had COVID-19.

V usage is TRBV7-9 and J usage is TRBJ1-1; D is unresolved. Looked up from germline, CDR1 is SEHNR and CDR2 is FQNEAQ (reference sequence). The CDR3 is 13 amino acids. V was trimmed by 5 bases and J by 7 bases, leaving 14 bases between them. The CDR3 sequence: CASSQGSSREAFF. The CDR3 nucleotides are TGTGCCAGCAGCCAAGGGTCGTCTCGTGAAGCTTTCTTT.

The V and J genes are TRBV6-2 or TRBV6-3 and TRBJ2-5, with 8 nucleotides matching TRBD1. Germline values: CDR1 MNHEY, CDR2 SVGEGT. This CDR3 is built from 15 residues. Germline trimming cut 6 bases from V and 5 bases from J; bases unmatched to any gene: 11. In DNA form, the CDR3 reads TGTGCCAGCAGCCAAAGGACAGGGCTGGGGGAGACCCAGTACTTC. Translation: CASSQRTGLGETQYF.

The gene calls are TRBV5-1 and TRBJ1-3; 9 nucleotides line up with TRBD1. Germline CDR1 SGHRS, CDR2 YFSETQ. The CDR3 has 15 residues. The V gene end was trimmed by 3 bases and the J gene end by 4 bases; junction bases not matched to a gene: 5. The CDR3 region has the DNA TGCGCCAGCAGCTCCCGACAGGGGGACGGAAACACCATATATTTT. Protein product: CASSSRQGDGNTIYF.

This clone was counted between two and nine times. The chain has TRBV11-2 and TRBJ1-1; unclear D gene. The ends were cut back, 0 bases at V and 0 bases at J, with 8 bases in the middle. CDR3 length: 15 residues. Per the germline V gene, CDR1 is SGHAT and CDR2 is FQNNGV. The CDR3 protein is CASSLDPQVNTEAFF. The DNA of the CDR3 is TGTGCCAGCAGCTTAGATCCCCAGGTGAACACTGAAGCTTTCTTT.

This clone appeared a few times. This rearrangement joins TRBV3-1 (or the pseudogene TRBV3-2) to TRBJ2-3; tentatively, D is TRBD1 or TRBD2 (5 bases each). Germline V gene sequence: CDR1 LGHDT, CDR2 YNNKEL (reference sequence). This CDR3 spans 16 amino acids. The germline V and J ends were trimmed by 4 bases and 0 bases, with 14 bases remaining between them. The CDR3 loop reads CASSRVGTGSTDTQYF. The CDR3 nucleotides are TGTGCCAGCAGCCGGGTGGGGACGGGGAGCACAGATACGCAGTATTTT.

V usage is TRBV19 and J usage is TRBJ1-1; no definite D call. V lost 7 bases and J lost 4, with 7 bases in between. The CDR3 covers 11 residues. Per the germline V gene, CDR1 is LNHDA and CDR2 is SQIVND (reference sequence). The CDR3 bases are TGTGCCAGTATTAGGGTCACTGAAGCTTTCTTT. This gives the protein CASIRVTEAFF.

This chain uses TRBV19 with TRBJ2-2; 13 bases align to TRBD2. Germline V gives CDR1 LNHDA, CDR2 SQIVND (reference sequence). J lost 5 bases, V lost 4 bases, and 4 bases had no gene match. The CDR3 extends over 16 amino acids. The CDR3, as DNA: TGTGCCAGTAGTAGGACTAGCGGGAGTGGAACCGGGGAGCTGTTTTTT. Protein sequence: CASSRTSGSGTGELFF.

V gene TRBV6-5 combines with J gene TRBJ1-3; 11 positions agree with TRBD1. Per germline, CDR1 MNHEY and CDR2 SVGAGI. V was pared by 6 bases and J by 3 bases, with 4 bases of the junction left unmatched. CDR3 length: 15 residues. As DNA, the CDR3 is TGTGCCAGCAGCGATGGGACAGGGGGTGGAAACACCATATATTTT. Its protein is CASSDGTGGGNTIYF.

J is TRBJ2-2 and V is TRBV19; possibly TRBD1 for D (6 bases). The CDR3 consists of 14 residues. V lost 7 bases to trimming and J lost 0 bases, with 9 bases between them. CDR1 and CDR2 (germline): LNHDA, SQIVND (reference sequence). CDR3 sequence reads: CASKTGTNTGELFF. CDR3 nucleotide sequence: TGTGCCAGTAAGACAGGAACGAACACCGGGGAGCTGTTTTTT.

The J gene is TRBJ2-2, the V gene TRBV14; unclear D gene. The V and J ends lost 1 base and 0 bases respectively, with 3 bases between them. The germline gives CDR1 SGHDN, CDR2 FVKESK. The CDR3 spans 14 residues. For the CDR3, the DNA is TGTGCCAGCAGCCAAGTTACGAACACCGGGGAGCTGTTTTTT. Residues: CASSQVTNTGELFF. Combining the CDR3 with reference TRBV14 and TRBJ2-2 gives the whole variable domain EAGVTQFPSHSVIEKGQTVTLRCDPISGHDNLYWYRRVMGKEIKFLLHFVKESKQDESGMPNNRFLAERTGGTYSTLKVQPAELEDSGVYFCASSQVTNTGELFFGEGSRLTVL.

The chain joins TRBV9 to TRBJ1-1, with TRBD1 as a possible D gene (6 bases). Germline V CDR1 and CDR2: SGDLS, YYNGEE. This CDR3 has 14 residues. V shed 3 bases and J shed 4 bases, with 13 bases lying between them. DNA for the CDR3: TGTGCCAGCAGCGAAATAAGGGGGAGCACTGAAGCTTTCTTT. Encoded protein: CASSEIRGSTEAFF.

The genes are TRBV12-3 or TRBV12-4 and TRBJ2-7; 8 bases fit TRBD2. V was clipped by 7 bases and J by 4 bases; unmatched bases: 6. CDR3 size: 13 residues. In DNA form, the CDR3 reads TGTGCCAGCAACCCCGGGACTAGTTACGAGCAGTACTTC. Amino acid sequence: CASNPGTSYEQYF.

V is TRBV12-3 or TRBV12-4 and J is TRBJ2-3, with D unresolved. With 3 bases removed from V and 1 base from J, the gap between germline ends came to 5 bases. The CDR3 is made up of 13 amino acids. The CDR3: CASSFGGTDTQYF. CDR3 nucleotide sequence: TGTGCCAGCAGTTTTGGCGGCACAGATACGCAGTATTTT.

V usage is TRBV3-1 (or the pseudogene TRBV3-2) and J usage is TRBJ2-5; D possibly corresponds to TRBD2 (5 bases). Trimming shortened V by 0 bases and J by 4 bases, and 12 bases separated the two germline ends. Germline V gives CDR1 LGHDT, CDR2 YNNKEL (reference sequence). This CDR3 has 15 residues. CDR3 sequence: CASSQEDLALETQYF. CDR3 in DNA: TGTGCCAGCAGCCAAGAGGACTTAGCGTTAGAGACCCAGTACTTC.

The J gene is TRBJ2-2, the V gene TRBV6-5, with 8 bases identical to TRBD1. This CDR3 comprises 15 residues. The germline V gene encodes CDR1 MNHEY and CDR2 SVGAGI. V was pared by 6 bases and J by 2 bases, with 5 bases of the junction left unmatched. The CDR3 nucleotides read TGTGCCAGCAGCCGAGGGACAGGAAACACCGGGGAGCTGTTTTTT. As protein: CASSRGTGNTGELFF.